Listed here are 20 T cell receptor beta chains from one sample, sequenced in a study of shared clonotypes between healthy human individuals. CD8 cells classed as naive were CD45RO-negative and positively selected for CCR7, excluding terminally differentiated effector memory CD45RA+ cells. Sequencing used immunoSEQ multiplex PCR; TCRdb keeps in-frame clones, though not all of them. The profile covers some 2,100,000 clones, with 85% to 95% appearing a single time and more than 1.5% taken by the ten largest. The sequenced sample consisted of naive CD8+ T cells from PBMCs. The receptors shown here come from a man between 18 and 29 years old in good health. Some clones in this sample may be carry-over from other donors' samples.

The chain is built from TRBV5-6 and TRBJ2-1; tentatively, D is TRBD1 or TRBD2 (6 bases each). The CDR3 is 16 amino acids. Germline assignment: CDR1 SGHDT and CDR2 YYEEEE. V lost 0 bases to trimming and J lost 7 bases, with 17 bases between them. CDR3 bases: TGTGCCAGCAGCTTGGGTACCGGGGGCGCATGGAATGAGCAGTTCTTC. Its translation: CASSLGTGGAWNEQFF.

This clone has only a few counts. V and J are TRBV7-8 and TRBJ1-1; TRBD1 matches 9 bases. Trimming removed 5 bases from V and 2 bases from J; junction bases left unmatched: 3. The germline V gene has CDR1 SGHVS and CDR2 FQNEAQ. The CDR3 is 14 residues long. The CDR3 DNA reads TGTGCCAGCAGCCGGACAGGGGTAAACACTGAAGCTTTCTTT. Its protein is CASSRTGVNTEAFF.

The chain is built from TRBV6-1 and TRBJ2-1; 7 bases map to TRBD1. V shed 2 bases, J shed 10 bases, and the junction held 5 bases outside the gene matches. CDR1 is MNHNS, CDR2 SASEGT, per germline. The CDR3 has 13 residues. This CDR3 reads CASSEYRGREQFF. DNA for the CDR3: TGTGCCAGCAGTGAATACAGGGGTAGGGAGCAGTTCTTC.

A note on this clone: Relative to the germline gene, one junction end is altered; a read error may explain this. The rearrangement links TRBV29-1 to TRBJ2-7; D unclear. This CDR3 is built from 12 residues. Germline V gene sequence: CDR1 SQVTM, CDR2 ANQGSEA. The CDR3 bases are TGCAGCGTACCATCGGCCTCCTCCGAGCAGTACTTC. It codes for CSVPSASSEQYF.

CDR3: CASSRVGGSSYNEQFF. The CDR3 DNA reads TGCGCCAGCAGCCGTGTCGGCGGGAGCTCCTACAATGAGCAGTTCTTC. The gene calls are TRBV4-1 and TRBJ2-1, with 7 bases that match TRBD2. Trimming removed 4 bases from V and 0 bases from J; junction bases left unmatched: 6. The germline V gene encodes CDR1 MGHRA and CDR2 YSYEKL. This CDR3 region has 16 residues.

This rearrangement joins TRBV30 to TRBJ1-2, with unresolved D. The length of the CDR3 is 14 residues. Germline V lookup: CDR1 GTSNPN, CDR2 SVGIG (reference sequence). V lost 0 bases and J lost 0, with 8 bases in between. CDR3 loop: CAWSVVTSNYGYTF. In nucleotides, the CDR3 is TGTGCCTGGAGTGTAGTCACGTCTAACTATGGCTACACCTTC.

A single count supports this clone. J is TRBJ2-2 and V is TRBV19; perhaps TRBD2 as D (7 bases). The CDR3 has 15 residues. The V end lost 4 bases, the J end lost 6 bases, and 15 bases lay between the germline ends. From germline, CDR1 is LNHDA and CDR2 SQIVND (reference sequence). The CDR3 spells CASSTRGAVPGELFF. The CDR3 nucleotides read TGTGCCAGTAGTACCCGGGGGGCCGTCCCCGGGGAGCTGTTTTTT.

This CDR3 reads CARSRPGQGLNEQFF. The CDR3 nucleotides read TGTGCCAGAAGCCGACCGGGACAGGGTTTAAATGAGCAGTTCTTC. V usage is TRBV5-3 and J usage is TRBJ2-1; 9 bases are a match to TRBD1. TRBV5-3 is known as an ORF, though its function is uncertain. With V trimmed by 4 bases and J by 7 bases, 9 bases remained unmatched. The CDR3 loop spans 15 amino acids.

J is TRBJ2-1 and V is TRBV7-3, with D possibly matching TRBD1 (6 bases). The V end was cut by 5 bases, the J end by 3 bases, with 14 bases between. Per the germline V gene, CDR1 is SGHTA and CDR2 is FQGTGA. The CDR3 is 15 amino acids. The CDR3 loop is CASSRIRGSYNEQFF. The CDR3 DNA follows: TGTGCCAGCAGCCGAATCAGGGGTAGCTACAATGAGCAGTTCTTC.

The V gene is TRBV21-1, the J gene TRBJ2-3; whether TRBD2, the table's D call, matches the DNA was not checked. TRBV21-1 is termed a pseudogene. The CDR3 length is 15 residues. The CDR3 reads CASSQRGGVTDTQYF. DNA for the CDR3: TGTGCCAGCAGCCAGCGGGGGGGGGTCACAGATACGCAGTATTTT.

The CDR3 reads CASSQDITLGANPNIQYF. The CDR3 region has the DNA TGTGCCAGCAGCCAAGATATTACGTTAGGGGCAAATCCAAACATTCAGTACTTC. V gene TRBV4-2 combines with J gene TRBJ2-4, with D perhaps matching TRBD1 (5 bases). From germline, CDR1 is LGHNA and CDR2 YNFKEQ. The CDR3 runs to 18 residues. The V gene lost 0 bases and the J gene lost 6 bases, with 21 bases spanning the gap.

The chain combines TRBV4-3 with TRBJ2-5, with TRBD2 matching over 8 bases. Germline V lookup: CDR1 LGHNA, CDR2 YSLEER. The V segment lost 0 bases and the J segment 4 bases; nucleotides outside the gene matches: 10. The CDR3 covers 17 residues. In DNA form, the CDR3 reads TGCGCCAGCAGCCAAGAGTCGGGAGACGCGGGGGGAGAGACCCAGTACTTC. This codes for CASSQESGDAGGETQYF.

The rearrangement links TRBV27 to TRBJ2-1; D remains unclear. Germline assignment: CDR1 MNHEY and CDR2 SMNVEV (reference sequence). The V end was cut by 0 bases, the J end by 10 bases, with 13 bases between. The CDR3 loop spans 14 amino acids. DNA of the CDR3: TGTGCCAGCAGTTTATCCGCCGACGTTGTGGAGCAGTTCTTC. This gives the protein CASSLSADVVEQFF.

The chain recombines TRBV5-4 with TRBJ1-1; TRBD1 agrees at 8 bases. V shed 5 bases, J shed 5 bases, and the junction held 5 bases outside the gene matches. This CDR3 contains 13 residues. From germline, CDR1 is SGHNT and CDR2 YYREEE (reference sequence). The CDR3 protein is CASSFTGGTEAFF. CDR3 nucleotide sequence: TGTGCCAGCAGTTTCACAGGGGGAACTGAAGCTTTCTTT.

This chain uses TRBV27 with TRBJ2-3, with TRBD2 as a possible D gene (5 bases). This CDR3 has 14 residues. CDR1 MNHEY and CDR2 SMNVEV come from the germline V gene (reference sequence). The ends were cut back, 8 bases at V and 4 bases at J, with 16 bases in the middle. In nucleotides, the CDR3 is TGTGCCAGCTGTGGTGGAGCGGAGGCAGATACGCAGTATTTT. Protein: CASCGGAEADTQYF.

This clone was counted a single time. The chain carries TRBV5-1 and TRBJ1-2; tentative D call: TRBD1 (5 bases). Trimming removed 4 bases from V and 2 bases from J, with 12 bases in between. Germline V gives CDR1 SGHRS, CDR2 YFSETQ. The CDR3 contains 14 residues. The CDR3 sequence: CASSILDSNYGYTF. The DNA of the CDR3 is TGCGCCAGCAGCATACTAGACAGCAACTATGGCTACACCTTC. Variable domain in full (rest from reference TRBV5-1 and TRBJ1-2): KAGVTQTPRYLIKTRGQQVTLSCSPISGHRSVSWYQQTPGQGLQFLFEYFSETQRNKGNFPGRFSGRQFSNSRSEMNVSTLELGDSALYLCASSILDSNYGYTFGSGTRLTVV.

The chain uses TRBV15 and TRBJ2-7; the D is unclear. Trimming removed 5 bases from V and 0 bases from J, with 17 bases in between. This CDR3 has 16 residues. Germline V gene data show CDR1 as LNHNV and CDR2 as YYDKDF (reference sequence). CDR3 sequence (DNA): TGTGCCACCAGCTCCAGAGACTCCTCGAGCTCCTACGAGCAGTACTTC. It specifies CATSSRDSSSSYEQYF.

This clone was recorded only once. V usage is TRBV27 and J usage is TRBJ1-1, with TRBD1 matching 10 bases. Germline values: CDR1 MNHEY, CDR2 SMNVEV (reference sequence). Unmatched junction bases numbered 10, after V lost 5 bases and J lost 4 bases. This CDR3 comprises 16 residues. This chain's CDR3 is CASSPGTGETTTEAFF. CDR3 DNA sequence: TGTGCCAGCAGTCCGGGGACAGGGGAAACCACCACTGAAGCTTTCTTT.

The rearrangement joins TRBV5-8 to TRBJ1-1; the D gene is possibly TRBD1 (5 bases). The V end lost 0 bases, the J end lost 4 bases, and 10 bases lay between the germline ends. The CDR3 spans 14 residues. Germline CDR1 reads SGHTS; CDR2 reads YDEGEE. The CDR3 loop reads CASSLGWGTTEAFF. CDR3 in DNA: TGTGCCAGCAGCTTGGGGTGGGGGACCACTGAAGCTTTCTTT.

V gene TRBV11-2 combines with J gene TRBJ2-1; D may be TRBD2 (6 bases). This CDR3 comprises 12 residues. Germline V gives CDR1 SGHAT, CDR2 FQNNGV. V dropped 3 bases and J dropped 8 bases, with 8 bases sitting between them. The CDR3 protein is CASSFGGDEQFF. The CDR3 nucleotides read TGTGCCAGCAGCTTCGGAGGGGATGAGCAGTTCTTC.